The 19 T cell receptor beta chains given below trace back to one sample, sequenced in a study of cytomegalovirus exposure and HLA in healthy donors. PCR was performed using 60 Vbeta and 13 Jbeta primers. Clones were sequenced by immunoSEQ multiplex PCR, and TCRdb holds only the in-frame ones, with some missing. The table records 150,000 to 200,000 clones, more than 70% of them present only once. Sequenced: PBMCs. The receptors here all came from a woman in her thirties or forties in good health and CMV-seronegative.

There are a few counts of this clone. The chain has TRBV19 and TRBJ1-4; 8 bases agree with TRBD1. V lost 10 bases, J lost 10 bases, and 5 bases stayed unmatched. Germline CDR1 LNHDA, CDR2 SQIVND (reference sequence). This CDR3 is built from 11 residues. The CDR3, as DNA: TGTGCCACGCAGGGGGCGGGAAAACTGTTTTTT. It encodes CATQGAGKLFF.

V is TRBV19 and J is TRBJ1-1; no firm D call. Germline V gene data show CDR1 as LNHDA and CDR2 as SQIVND (reference sequence). Trimming left V 8 bases short and J 3 bases short, with 16 bases between. The CDR3 spans 14 residues. In DNA form, the CDR3 reads TGTGCCAGTTCCACAGCGGGAGGATACACTGAAGCTTTCTTT. It specifies CASSTAGGYTEAFF.

This chain uses TRBV9 with TRBJ1-1; D call uncertain. Trimming cost V 4 bases and J 5 bases, with 21 bases left between them. Germline CDR1 is SGDLS and CDR2 is YYNGEE. This CDR3 region has 16 residues. This CDR3 reads CASSSGTTTPRTEAFF. In DNA, the CDR3 is TGTGCCAGCAGCTCCGGCACAACTACCCCGAGGACTGAAGCTTTCTTT.

The chain employs TRBV7-3 and TRBJ1-5; maybe TRBD1 (5 bases). The CDR3 is made up of 15 amino acids. Germline V gives CDR1 SGHTA, CDR2 FQGTGA. Trimming cost V 2 bases and J 3 bases, with 11 bases left between them. The CDR3 DNA follows: TGTGCCAGCAGCTTATCTGCAGGGAACAATCAGCCCCAGCATTTT. It translates to CASSLSAGNNQPQHF.

The chain employs TRBV5-1 and TRBJ2-7; 8 nucleotides line up with TRBD1. V lost 0 bases, J lost 3 bases, and 5 bases stayed unmatched. Looked up from germline, CDR1 is SGHRS and CDR2 is YFSETQ. There are 15 residues in the CDR3. The CDR3 DNA is TGCGCCAGCAGCTTGGGGCAGGGGGCTTTCTACGAGCAGTACTTC. This sequence encodes CASSLGQGAFYEQYF.

The rearrangement joins TRBV6-1 to TRBJ2-2; 9 bases align to TRBD1. The V and J ends lost 4 bases and 8 bases, in that order; junction bases with no gene match: 14. In germline, CDR1 is MNHNS, CDR2 SASEGT. The length of the CDR3 is 17 residues. CDR3 in DNA: TGTGCCAGCAGTGCCCCCCCCCGGGACAGGGCTAGAGGGGAGCTGTTTTTT. Translating gives CASSAPPRDRARGELFF.

The V and J genes are TRBV7-2 and TRBJ1-6; no firm D call. The CDR3 consists of 14 residues. V lost 6 bases and J lost 5, with 11 bases in between. Germline loops: CDR1 SGHTA, CDR2 FQGNSA. The CDR3 loop reads CASSTPQNNSPLHF. The CDR3 DNA reads TGTGCCAGCAGTACTCCACAGAATAATTCACCCCTCCACTTT. The complete variable domain, with remaining parts taken from reference TRBV7-2 and TRBJ1-6, reads GAGVSQSPSNKVTEKGKDVELRCDPISGHTALYWYRQSLGQGLEFLIYFQGNSAPDKSGLPSDRFSAERTGGSVSTLTIQRTQQEDSAVYLCASSTPQNNSPLHFGNGTRLTVT.

The V and J genes are TRBV10-3 and TRBJ2-3, with a tentative D call TRBD2 (6 bases). Germline CDR1 and CDR2: ENHRY and SYGVKD. The CDR3 has 13 amino acids. Trimming cost V 6 bases and J 3 bases, with 10 bases left between them. CDR3 DNA: TGTGCCATCAGAACCCGGGAGACAGATACGCAGTATTTT. It encodes CAIRTRETDTQYF.

V usage is TRBV27 and J usage is TRBJ2-3, with 11 bases identical to TRBD2. The germline CDR1 and CDR2 sequences are MNHEY and SMNVEV (reference sequence). After removal of 5 bases from V and 0 bases from J, the junction contained 7 bases not matched to a gene. The CDR3 runs 17 residues. The chain's CDR3 is CASSPLWTSGSTDTQYF. The DNA of the CDR3 is TGTGCCAGCAGTCCCCTATGGACTAGCGGGAGCACAGATACGCAGTATTTT.

CDR3 in DNA: TGTGCCAGCAGGCCCATGACAGTCTCTGGAAACACCATATATTTT. Translated, it gives CASRPMTVSGNTIYF. The genes are TRBV6-5 and TRBJ1-3, with a tentative D call TRBD1 (5 bases). This CDR3 is 15 amino acids long. Germline V gives CDR1 MNHEY, CDR2 SVGAGI. Trimming stripped 6 bases from V and 0 bases from J, with 12 bases between.

The chain employs TRBV5-1 and TRBJ1-2, with 7 bases matching TRBD1. CDR3 length equals 16 residues. With V trimmed by 2 bases and J by 8 bases, 15 bases remained unmatched. CDR1 is SGHRS, CDR2 YFSETQ, per germline. This chain's CDR3 is CASSLGDSKPLSGYTF. The CDR3 DNA sequence: TGCGCCAGCAGCTTAGGGGACAGTAAGCCCTTAAGCGGCTACACCTTC. Full variable domain (remainder filled in from reference TRBV5-1 and TRBJ1-2): KAGVTQTPRYLIKTRGQQVTLSCSPISGHRSVSWYQQTPGQGLQFLFEYFSETQRNKGNFPGRFSGRQFSNSRSEMNVSTLELGDSALYLCASSLGDSKPLSGYTFGSGTRLTVV.

The chain combines TRBV9 with TRBJ1-1; D may be TRBD1 (5 bases). CDR3 length: 13 residues. With 3 bases removed from V and 8 bases from J, the gap between germline ends came to 14 bases. CDR1 is SGDLS and CDR2 is YYNGEE in the germline V gene. CDR3 protein: CASSEEDRSEAFF. The DNA of the CDR3 is TGTGCCAGCAGCGAGGAAGACAGATCAGAAGCTTTCTTT.

The chain links TRBV7-9 to TRBJ2-2, with 12 bases matching TRBD2. CDR1 SEHNR and CDR2 FQNEAQ come from the germline V gene (reference sequence). J gave up 5 bases and V 5 bases, and 6 bases lay outside the gene matches. This CDR3 contains 16 residues. For the CDR3, the DNA is TGTGCCAGCAGCCTTGGACTAGCGGGAAGAACCGGGGAGCTGTTTTTT. This sequence encodes CASSLGLAGRTGELFF. The full variable domain, with the rest looked up from reference TRBV7-9 and TRBJ2-2, is DTGVSQNPRHKITKRGQNVTFRCDPISEHNRLYWYRQTLGQGPEFLTYFQNEAQLEKSRLLSDRFSAERPKGSFSTLEIQRTEQGDSAMYLCASSLGLAGRTGELFFGEGSRLTVL.

V is TRBV4-2 and J is TRBJ2-1; D ambiguous. Germline V gene data show CDR1 as LGHNA and CDR2 as YNFKEQ. CDR3 size: 13 residues. V was clipped by 0 bases and J by 10 bases, with 10 bases between them. CDR3 region: CASSQDQRGEQFF. The CDR3 region has the DNA TGTGCCAGCAGCCAAGATCAGCGAGGCGAGCAGTTCTTC.

The gene calls are TRBV5-1 and TRBJ2-1; TRBD2 agrees at 10 bases. The CDR3 sequence is 16 residues long. V lost 5 bases to trimming and J lost 9 bases; unmatched junction nucleotides: 14. Looked up from germline, CDR1 is SGHRS and CDR2 is YFSETQ. DNA for the CDR3: TGCGCCAGCAGACCGCCATTACTAGCGGGACACGGTGAGCAGTTCTTC. It specifies CASRPPLLAGHGEQFF.

This chain connects TRBV7-8 to TRBJ2-5, with 7 nucleotides matching TRBD1. V dropped 5 bases and J dropped 1; count of bases not matched to a gene: 7. The germline gives CDR1 SGHVS, CDR2 FQNEAQ. The CDR3 has 15 residues. DNA of the CDR3: TGTGCCAGCAGCCCCCTGACAGGGTGCCAAGAGACCCAGTACTTC. Its translation: CASSPLTGCQETQYF.

This clone was seen once. The chain links TRBV27 to TRBJ2-3; 7 nucleotides match TRBD2. There are 19 residues in the CDR3. Germline-derived CDR1 and CDR2 are MNHEY and SMNVEV (reference sequence). V was pared by 4 bases and J by 0 bases, with 16 bases of the junction left unmatched. Here the CDR3 DNA reads TGTGCCAGCAGTTGCCTCTCGGTGGCGGGAGAGCCTAGCACAGATACGCAGTATTTT. Amino acid sequence: CASSCLSVAGEPSTDTQYF.

The chain employs TRBV19 and TRBJ2-5; 7 bases are a match to TRBD2. The CDR3 totals 14 residues. CDR1 LNHDA and CDR2 SQIVND come from the germline V gene (reference sequence). V trimming: 4 bases; J trimming: 4 bases; junction bases outside the gene matches: 6. The CDR3 sequence is CASSRDWGGETQYF. CDR3 coding DNA: TGTGCCAGTAGTAGGGACTGGGGGGGAGAGACCCAGTACTTC.

The rearrangement links TRBV28 to TRBJ2-1; 13 bases match TRBD2. The V gene end was trimmed by 8 bases and the J gene end by 3 bases; junction bases not matched to a gene: 1. There are 14 residues in the CDR3. Germline CDR1 MDHEN, CDR2 SYDVKM. As DNA, the CDR3 is TGTGCCAGCCGGACTAGCGGGAGCTACAATGAGCAGTTCTTC. It is translated as CASRTSGSYNEQFF.